The rows below give T cell receptor beta chains drawn from one sample of a study of T cells in Graves' hyperthyroidism and ophthalmopathy. Via MiXCR, TCRdb re-called the multiplex PCR reads, giving one row per CDR3 protein. Among 50,000 to 75,000 distinct CDR3 sequences listed, just under 50% were seen once. The sample consisted of blood. The receptors stem from a woman in her twenties or thirties with Graves' ophthalmopathy. The CDR3 runs from the conserved cysteine through the conserved F or W. Fields, in order: V gene, J gene, D gene, clone size, CDR3 protein, CDR3 DNA. The D gene is left open where the match is weak. Clone sizes are given selectively: once, few, many, or a class where the clone is expanded.

v_gene: TRBV2; j_gene: TRBJ2-7; d_gene: -; abundance: -; CDR3aa: CASSVASSGYF; CDR3nt: TGTGCCAGCAGCGTAGCGTCCTCGGGGTACTTC
v_gene: TRBV19; j_gene: TRBJ2-3; d_gene: -; abundance: many; CDR3aa: CASSIVFGTDTQYF; CDR3nt: TGTGCCAGTAGTATAGTGTTCGGCACAGATACGCAGTATTTT
v_gene: TRBV7-8; j_gene: TRBJ1-1; d_gene: -; abundance: many; CDR3aa: CASSLGPYRKDRESPEAFF; CDR3nt: TGTGCCAGCAGCTTAGGCCCCTACAGGAAAGATAGAGAAAGCCCTGAAGCTTTCTTT
v_gene: TRBV9; j_gene: TRBJ2-2; d_gene: TRBD2; abundance: -; CDR3aa: CARDDLGLAGATRAGELFF; CDR3nt: TGTGCTAGAGATGACCTAGGACTAGCGGGAGCCACACGGGCCGGGGAGCTGTTTTTT
v_gene: TRBV28; j_gene: TRBJ2-1; d_gene: -; abundance: few; CDR3aa: CASSSGSPNEQFF; CDR3nt: TGTGCCAGCAGTTCGGGATCTCCCAATGAGCAGTTCTTC
v_gene: TRBV9; j_gene: TRBJ2-1; d_gene: -; abundance: -; CDR3aa: CASSARGELSEQFF; CDR3nt: TGTGCCAGCAGCGCGAGGGGGGAATTGAGTGAGCAGTTCTTC
v_gene: TRBV6-1; j_gene: TRBJ2-7; d_gene: TRBD2; abundance: many; CDR3aa: CASSEGTSGSYEQYF; CDR3nt: TGTGCCAGCAGTGAAGGGACTAGCGGGAGTTACGAGCAGTACTTC
v_gene: TRBV6-5; j_gene: TRBJ1-2; d_gene: TRBD1; abundance: -; CDR3aa: CASSGTGAGYTF; CDR3nt: TGTGCCAGCTCGGGAACAGGGGCTGGCTACACCTTC
v_gene: TRBV30; j_gene: TRBJ1-6; d_gene: TRBD1; abundance: few; CDR3aa: CAWMTGARNSPLHF; CDR3nt: TGTGCCTGGATGACAGGGGCTCGTAATTCACCCCTCCACTTT
v_gene: TRBV9; j_gene: TRBJ2-3; d_gene: -; abundance: many; CDR3aa: CASSDSGQGGGTQYF; CDR3nt: TGTGCCAGCAGCGACTCGGGTCAAGGGGGAGGTACGCAGTATTTT
v_gene: TRBV11-2; j_gene: TRBJ1-1; d_gene: TRBD1; abundance: many; CDR3aa: CASSSIDRTGPHTEAFF; CDR3nt: TGTGCCAGCAGCTCGATAGACAGGACAGGGCCACACACTGAAGCTTTCTTT
v_gene: TRBV2; j_gene: TRBJ2-7; d_gene: TRBD1; abundance: -; CDR3aa: CASSEVVAGGYEQYF; CDR3nt: TGTGCCAGCAGTGAAGTCGTGGCAGGGGGATACGAGCAGTACTTC
v_gene: TRBV27; j_gene: TRBJ2-2; d_gene: -; abundance: many; CDR3aa: CASSHRAGELFF; CDR3nt: TGTGCCAGCAGCCATCGGGCCGGGGAGCTGTTTTTT
v_gene: TRBV20-1; j_gene: TRBJ1-5; d_gene: -; abundance: many; CDR3aa: CSARRGTNQPQHF; CDR3nt: TGCAGTGCTAGACGAGGGACCAATCAGCCCCAGCATTTT
v_gene: TRBV10-2; j_gene: TRBJ1-2; d_gene: TRBD1; abundance: medium-sized; CDR3aa: CASTEPSEGGQGGGYTF; CDR3nt: TGCGCCAGCACCGAACCAAGTGAGGGGGGACAGGGAGGAGGCTACACCTTC
v_gene: TRBV4-2; j_gene: TRBJ2-1; d_gene: TRBD2; abundance: many; CDR3aa: CASSQGLAGSYNEQFF; CDR3nt: TGTGCCAGCAGCCAGGGACTAGCGGGATCCTACAATGAGCAGTTCTTC
v_gene: TRBV4-2; j_gene: TRBJ2-3; d_gene: -; abundance: many; CDR3aa: CASSQNQAYKHTDTQYF; CDR3nt: TGTGCCAGCAGCCAGAATCAGGCTTACAAACACACAGATACGCAGTATTTT
v_gene: TRBV2; j_gene: TRBJ2-5; d_gene: -; abundance: many; CDR3aa: CARDTSSPETQYF; CDR3nt: TGTGCCAGGGACACCTCCTCCCCAGAGACCCAGTACTTC
v_gene: TRBV7-9; j_gene: TRBJ1-3; d_gene: -; abundance: -; CDR3aa: CASSPGNSGNTIYF; CDR3nt: TGTGCCAGCAGCCCAGGGAACTCTGGAAACACCATATATTTT
v_gene: TRBV7-8; j_gene: TRBJ1-2; d_gene: -; abundance: -; CDR3aa: CASSFELAGVSGYTF; CDR3nt: TGTGCCAGCAGCTTCGAACTAGCGGGGGTCTCTGGCTACACCTTC
v_gene: TRBV5-6; j_gene: TRBJ2-5; d_gene: TRBD1; abundance: -; CDR3aa: CASSRNRGSKTQYF; CDR3nt: TGTGCCAGCAGCCGAAACAGGGGGAGTAAGACCCAGTACTTC
v_gene: TRBV4-2; j_gene: TRBJ2-1; d_gene: -; abundance: -; CDR3aa: CASSQDFQRLSVQANEQFF; CDR3nt: TGTGCCAGCAGCCAAGATTTCCAGCGGCTTTCCGTCCAAGCCAATGAGCAGTTCTTC
v_gene: TRBV7-9; j_gene: TRBJ1-2; d_gene: -; abundance: medium-sized; CDR3aa: CASSLEAAHGYTF; CDR3nt: TGTGCCAGCAGCTTAGAGGCAGCGCATGGCTACACCTTC
v_gene: TRBV14; j_gene: TRBJ1-4; d_gene: -; abundance: -; CDR3aa: CVSSRESWVREKLFF; CDR3nt: TGTGTCAGCAGCCGAGAAAGCTGGGTGAGGGAAAAACTGTTTTTT
v_gene: TRBV28; j_gene: TRBJ2-5; d_gene: TRBD1; abundance: -; CDR3aa: CASSLGKRQGSQETQYF; CDR3nt: TGTGCCAGCAGTTTGGGTAAACGACAGGGCTCGCAAGAGACCCAGTACTTC
v_gene: TRBV10-3; j_gene: TRBJ2-5; d_gene: TRBD1; abundance: -; CDR3aa: CAISPGQGEGETQYF; CDR3nt: TGTGCCATCAGCCCTGGACAGGGGGAAGGGGAGACCCAGTACTTC
v_gene: TRBV18; j_gene: TRBJ1-1; d_gene: -; abundance: -; CDR3aa: CASSSWTQVNTEAFF; CDR3nt: TGTGCCAGCTCATCCTGGACACAGGTGAACACTGAAGCTTTCTTT
v_gene: TRBV7-9; j_gene: TRBJ2-3; d_gene: TRBD1; abundance: -; CDR3aa: CASSSRTGLYNEQYF; CDR3nt: TGTGCCAGCAGCTCCCGGACAGGATTATACAATGAGCAGTATTTT
v_gene: TRBV7-6; j_gene: TRBJ1-5; d_gene: -; abundance: -; CDR3aa: CASSANGGVGQPQHF; CDR3nt: TGTGCCAGCAGTGCAAACGGGGGCGTTGGGCAGCCCCAGCATTTT
v_gene: TRBV19; j_gene: TRBJ2-3; d_gene: -; abundance: many; CDR3aa: CASIVGDTQYF; CDR3nt: TGTGCCAGTATCGTGGGAGATACGCAGTATTTT
v_gene: TRBV19; j_gene: TRBJ1-2; d_gene: -; abundance: -; CDR3aa: CASSLDSYYGYTF; CDR3nt: TGTGCCAGTAGTCTGGACAGCTACTATGGTTACACCTTC
v_gene: TRBV4-1; j_gene: TRBJ2-5; d_gene: -; abundance: many; CDR3aa: CASSQNPGPSETQYF; CDR3nt: TGCGCCAGCAGCCAAAATCCGGGCCCCTCGGAGACCCAGTACTTC
v_gene: TRBV7-8; j_gene: TRBJ2-7; d_gene: -; abundance: many; CDR3aa: CASSSGDSYEQYF; CDR3nt: TGTGCCAGCAGCTCCGGGGACTCCTACGAGCAGTACTTC
v_gene: TRBV7-3; j_gene: TRBJ2-1; d_gene: TRBD1; abundance: -; CDR3aa: CASSSTGGNNEQFF; CDR3nt: TGTGCCAGCAGCTCGACAGGGGGCAACAATGAGCAGTTCTTC
v_gene: TRBV2; j_gene: TRBJ2-2; d_gene: -; abundance: -; CDR3aa: CASKNTGNGELFF; CDR3nt: TGTGCCAGCAAAAACACAGGGAACGGGGAGCTGTTTTTT
v_gene: TRBV7-2; j_gene: TRBJ1-5; d_gene: -; abundance: -; CDR3aa: CASSLVAGGPYQPQHF; CDR3nt: TGTGCCAGCAGCTTAGTAGCGGGAGGCCCGTATCAGCCCCAGCATTTT
v_gene: TRBV18; j_gene: TRBJ1-5; d_gene: TRBD1; abundance: -; CDR3aa: CASTRTGGGQPQHF; CDR3nt: TGTGCCAGCACGAGGACAGGGGGCGGTCAGCCCCAGCATTTT
v_gene: TRBV29-1; j_gene: TRBJ1-5; d_gene: -; abundance: medium-sized; CDR3aa: CSVEGQVGQPQHF; CDR3nt: TGCAGCGTTGAAGGACAGGTAGGCCAGCCCCAGCATTTT
v_gene: TRBV6-6; j_gene: TRBJ1-5; d_gene: -; abundance: many; CDR3aa: CASSYRVVGNQPQHF; CDR3nt: TGTGCCAGCAGTTACCGGGTTGTAGGCAATCAGCCCCAGCATTTT
v_gene: TRBV29-1; j_gene: TRBJ2-3; d_gene: TRBD2; abundance: many; CDR3aa: CSVHRSGLAGADTQYF; CDR3nt: TGCAGCGTCCACCGCTCGGGACTAGCGGGAGCAGATACGCAGTATTTT
v_gene: TRBV10-3; j_gene: TRBJ1-1; d_gene: -; abundance: many; CDR3aa: CAISRTAENTEAFF; CDR3nt: TGTGCCATCAGTCGGACAGCCGAGAACACTGAAGCTTTCTTT
v_gene: TRBV10-3; j_gene: TRBJ1-1; d_gene: -; abundance: -; CDR3aa: CAISELASGENTEAFF; CDR3nt: TGTGCCATCAGTGAACTAGCGTCGGGGGAAAACACTGAAGCTTTCTTT
v_gene: TRBV4-1; j_gene: TRBJ1-1; d_gene: -; abundance: -; CDR3aa: CASSHRTENTEAFF; CDR3nt: TGCGCCAGCAGCCACCGGACGGAGAACACTGAAGCTTTCTTT
v_gene: TRBV7-6; j_gene: TRBJ2-5; d_gene: -; abundance: -; CDR3aa: CASSSNPAGETQYF; CDR3nt: TGTGCCAGCAGCTCTAACCCAGCGGGAGAGACCCAGTACTTC
v_gene: TRBV6-1; j_gene: TRBJ2-5; d_gene: -; abundance: many; CDR3aa: CASSEDGNQLDQYF; CDR3nt: TGTGCCAGCAGTGAAGACGGGAACCAACTGGACCAGTACTTC
v_gene: TRBV29-1; j_gene: TRBJ2-1; d_gene: -; abundance: -; CDR3aa: CSVEDGQFF; CDR3nt: TGCAGCGTTGAAGATGGGCAGTTTTTC
v_gene: TRBV5-1; j_gene: TRBJ2-6; d_gene: -; abundance: many; CDR3aa: CASSLGQTLGGANVLTF; CDR3nt: TGCGCCAGCAGCCTTGGACAGACCCTGGGTGGGGCCAACGTCCTGACTTTC
v_gene: TRBV24-1; j_gene: TRBJ1-1; d_gene: TRBD1; abundance: -; CDR3aa: CASSTPKDRGF; CDR3nt: TGTGCCAGCAGTACCCCCAAAGACAGGGGGTTT
v_gene: TRBV5-1; j_gene: TRBJ1-3; d_gene: -; abundance: -; CDR3aa: CASSLNGQAGNTISF; CDR3nt: TGCGCCAGCAGCTTGAACGGGCAGGCTGGAAACACCATAAGTTTT
v_gene: TRBV10-1; j_gene: TRBJ2-2; d_gene: TRBD2; abundance: many; CDR3aa: CASKAGRVAGELFF; CDR3nt: TGCGCCAGCAAAGCGGGACGCGTTGCCGGGGAGCTGTTTTTT